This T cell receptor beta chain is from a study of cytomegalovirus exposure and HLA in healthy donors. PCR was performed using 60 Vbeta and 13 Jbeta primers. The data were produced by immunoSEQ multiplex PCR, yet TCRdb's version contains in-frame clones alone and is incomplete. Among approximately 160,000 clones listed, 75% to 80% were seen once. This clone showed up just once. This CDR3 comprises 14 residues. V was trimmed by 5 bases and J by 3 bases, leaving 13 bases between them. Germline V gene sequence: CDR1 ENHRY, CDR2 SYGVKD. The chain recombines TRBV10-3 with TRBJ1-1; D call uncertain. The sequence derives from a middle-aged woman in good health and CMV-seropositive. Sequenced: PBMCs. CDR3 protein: CAISPPGTYTEAFF. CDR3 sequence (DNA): TGTGCCATCAGTCCTCCGGGAACCTACACTGAAGCTTTCTTT.